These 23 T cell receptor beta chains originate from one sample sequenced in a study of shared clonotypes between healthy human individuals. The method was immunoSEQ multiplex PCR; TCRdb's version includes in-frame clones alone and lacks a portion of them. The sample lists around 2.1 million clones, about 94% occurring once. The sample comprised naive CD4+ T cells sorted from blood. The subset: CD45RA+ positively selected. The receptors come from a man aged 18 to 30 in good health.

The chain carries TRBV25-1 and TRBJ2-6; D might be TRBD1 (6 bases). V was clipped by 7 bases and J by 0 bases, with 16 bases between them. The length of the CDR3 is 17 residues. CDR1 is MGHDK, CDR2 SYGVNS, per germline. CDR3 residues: CASISQGDISGANVLTF. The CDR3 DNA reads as TGTGCCAGCATCTCTCAAGGGGACATCTCTGGGGCCAACGTCCTGACTTTC.

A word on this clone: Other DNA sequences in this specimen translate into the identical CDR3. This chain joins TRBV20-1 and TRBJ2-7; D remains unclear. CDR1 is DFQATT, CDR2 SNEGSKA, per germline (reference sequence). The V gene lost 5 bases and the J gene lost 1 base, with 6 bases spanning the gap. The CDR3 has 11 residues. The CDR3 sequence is CSAADSYEQYF. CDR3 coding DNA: TGCAGTGCTGCGGATTCCTACGAGCAGTACTTC.

CDR3 sequence reads: CASSYSGTGKALHF. CDR3 DNA: TGTGCCAGCAGTTACTCTGGGACAGGGAAGGCCCTCCACTTT. The chain has TRBV6-5 and TRBJ1-6; 9 nucleotides align to TRBD1. Trimming cost V 0 bases and J 14 bases; bases outside gene matches: 5. The CDR3 totals 14 residues. The germline gives CDR1 MNHEY, CDR2 SVGAGI.

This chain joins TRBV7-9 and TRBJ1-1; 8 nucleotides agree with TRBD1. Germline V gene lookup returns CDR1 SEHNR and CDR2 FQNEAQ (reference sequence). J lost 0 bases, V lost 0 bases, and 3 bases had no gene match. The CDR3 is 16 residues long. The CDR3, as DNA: TGTGCCAGCAGCTTAGCTACGGGACAGGTGAACACTGAAGCTTTCTTT. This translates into CASSLATGQVNTEAFF.

DNA of the CDR3: TGTGCCAGCAGCCCAAGGGGACTAGCGGGAAGGAATGAGCAGTTCTTC. Its protein is CASSPRGLAGRNEQFF. V and J are TRBV7-9 and TRBJ2-1, with 13 positions matching TRBD2. Trimming cost V 5 bases and J 7 bases; bases outside gene matches: 8. The CDR3 extends over 16 amino acids. Looked up from germline, CDR1 is SEHNR and CDR2 is FQNEAQ (reference sequence).

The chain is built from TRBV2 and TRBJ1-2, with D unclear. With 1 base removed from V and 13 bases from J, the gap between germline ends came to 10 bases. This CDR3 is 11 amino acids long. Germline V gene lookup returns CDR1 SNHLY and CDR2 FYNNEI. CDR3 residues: CASSEVDRGTF. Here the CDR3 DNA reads TGTGCCAGCAGTGAAGTGGACCGGGGCACCTTC.

For the CDR3, the DNA is TGTGCCAGCAGCTTAGGGAGCGGGAGCTGGACCTACGAGCAGTACTTC. Translation: CASSLGSGSWTYEQYF. V gene TRBV7-2 combines with J gene TRBJ2-7, with 8 bases aligning to TRBD2. CDR3 length equals 16 residues. Germline CDR1 and CDR2: SGHTA and FQGNSA. V was clipped by 1 base and J by 2 bases; unmatched bases: 7.

CDR3 sequence reads: CAAGRELYGYTF. In DNA, the CDR3 is TGTGCCGCCGGCCGGGAACTATATGGCTACACCTTC. The chain combines TRBV27 with TRBJ1-2, with no clear D. The CDR3 extends over 12 amino acids. Trimming removed 11 bases at V and 5 bases at J, with 15 bases between. Germline V gene data show CDR1 as MNHEY and CDR2 as SMNVEV (reference sequence).

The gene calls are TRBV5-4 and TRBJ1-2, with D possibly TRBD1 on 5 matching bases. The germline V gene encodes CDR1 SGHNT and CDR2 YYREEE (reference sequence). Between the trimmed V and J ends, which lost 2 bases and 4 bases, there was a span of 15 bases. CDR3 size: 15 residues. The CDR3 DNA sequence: TGTGCCAGCAGCTTTCCGGGACTGGGCACCTATGGCTACACCTTC. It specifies CASSFPGLGTYGYTF.

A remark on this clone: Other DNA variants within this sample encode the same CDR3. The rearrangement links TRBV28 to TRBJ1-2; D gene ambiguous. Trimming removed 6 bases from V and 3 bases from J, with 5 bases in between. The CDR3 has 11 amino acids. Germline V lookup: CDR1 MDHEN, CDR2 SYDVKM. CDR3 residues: CASRADYGYTF. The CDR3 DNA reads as TGTGCCAGCAGGGCGGACTATGGCTACACCTTC.

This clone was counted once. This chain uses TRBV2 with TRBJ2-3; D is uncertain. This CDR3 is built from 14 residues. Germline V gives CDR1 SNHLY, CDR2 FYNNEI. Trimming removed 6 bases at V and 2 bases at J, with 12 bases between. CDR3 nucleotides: TGTGCCAGCAGCGTTAGGCCCATCACAGATACGCAGTATTTT. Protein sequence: CASSVRPITDTQYF.

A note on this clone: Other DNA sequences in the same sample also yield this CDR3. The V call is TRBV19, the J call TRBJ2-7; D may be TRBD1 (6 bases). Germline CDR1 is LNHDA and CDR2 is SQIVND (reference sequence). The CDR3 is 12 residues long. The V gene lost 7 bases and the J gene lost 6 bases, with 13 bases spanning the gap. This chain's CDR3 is CASTTGFGEQYF. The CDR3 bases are TGTGCCAGTACCACAGGGTTCGGCGAGCAGTACTTC.

The CDR3 reads CASSPLGSYYGYTF. The CDR3 DNA follows: TGTGCCAGCAGCCCGTTAGGGTCCTACTATGGCTACACCTTC. The V call is TRBV14, the J call TRBJ1-2; D gene unclear. The CDR3 consists of 14 residues. V gave up 4 bases and J gave up 3 bases, with 12 bases separating them. Germline V gene sequence: CDR1 SGHDN, CDR2 FVKESK.

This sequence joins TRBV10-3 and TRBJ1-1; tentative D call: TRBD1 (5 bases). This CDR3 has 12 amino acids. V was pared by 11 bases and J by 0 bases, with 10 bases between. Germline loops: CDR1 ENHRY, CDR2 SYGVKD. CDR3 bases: TGTGCCGTGGGGACGGTGAACACTGAAGCTTTCTTT. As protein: CAVGTVNTEAFF.

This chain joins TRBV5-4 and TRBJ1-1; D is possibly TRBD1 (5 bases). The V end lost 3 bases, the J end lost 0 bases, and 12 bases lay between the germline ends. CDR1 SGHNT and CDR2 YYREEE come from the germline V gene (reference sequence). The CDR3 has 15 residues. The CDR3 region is CASSSEGTLNTEAFF. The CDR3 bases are TGTGCCAGCAGCTCCGAAGGGACTTTGAACACTGAAGCTTTCTTT.

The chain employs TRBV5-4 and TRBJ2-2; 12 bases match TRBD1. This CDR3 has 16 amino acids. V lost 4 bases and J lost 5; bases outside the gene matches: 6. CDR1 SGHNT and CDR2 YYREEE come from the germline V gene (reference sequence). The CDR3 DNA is TGTGCCAGCAGCGCAGGGACAGGGGGCTATACCGGGGAGCTGTTTTTT. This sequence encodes CASSAGTGGYTGELFF.

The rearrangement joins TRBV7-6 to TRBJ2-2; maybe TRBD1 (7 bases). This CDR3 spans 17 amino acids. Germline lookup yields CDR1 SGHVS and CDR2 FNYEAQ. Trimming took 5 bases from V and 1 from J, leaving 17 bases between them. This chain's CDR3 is CASSASSRDRNTGELFF. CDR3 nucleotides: TGTGCCAGCAGCGCTTCCTCGCGGGACAGGAACACCGGGGAGCTGTTTTTT.

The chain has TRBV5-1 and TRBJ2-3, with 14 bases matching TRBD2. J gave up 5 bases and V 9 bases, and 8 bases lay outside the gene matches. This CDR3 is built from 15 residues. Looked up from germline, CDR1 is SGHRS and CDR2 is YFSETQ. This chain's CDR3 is CATGLAGGRGDTQYF. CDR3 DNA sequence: TGCGCCACCGGACTAGCGGGGGGCCGAGGAGATACGCAGTATTTT. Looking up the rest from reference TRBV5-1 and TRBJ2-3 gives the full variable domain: KAGVTQTPRYLIKTRGQQVTLSCSPISGHRSVSWYQQTPGQGLQFLFEYFSETQRNKGNFPGRFSGRQFSNSRSEMNVSTLELGDSALYLCATGLAGGRGDTQYFGPGTRLTVL.

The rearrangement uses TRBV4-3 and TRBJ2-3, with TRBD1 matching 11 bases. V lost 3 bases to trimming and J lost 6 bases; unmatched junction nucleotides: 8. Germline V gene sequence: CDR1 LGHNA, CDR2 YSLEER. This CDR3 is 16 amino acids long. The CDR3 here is CASSHAAGTGGDTQYF. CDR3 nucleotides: TGCGCCAGCAGCCACGCCGCCGGGACAGGGGGGGATACGCAGTATTTT.

In nucleotides, the CDR3 is TGTGCCAGCTCACAAGGGACTGTGAACACTGAAGCTTTCTTT. Its protein product is CASSQGTVNTEAFF. The chain uses TRBV18 and TRBJ1-1, with TRBD1 as a possible D gene (5 bases). Germline CDR1 is KGHSH and CDR2 is LQKENI. V was shortened by 4 bases and J by 0 bases, with 9 bases between the two germline ends. The CDR3 totals 14 residues.

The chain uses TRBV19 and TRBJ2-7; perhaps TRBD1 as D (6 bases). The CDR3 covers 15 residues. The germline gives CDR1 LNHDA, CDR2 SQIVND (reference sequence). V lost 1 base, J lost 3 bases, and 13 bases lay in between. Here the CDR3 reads CASSIGVRGNYEQYF. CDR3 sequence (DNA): TGTGCCAGTAGTATAGGAGTCAGGGGCAACTACGAGCAGTACTTC.

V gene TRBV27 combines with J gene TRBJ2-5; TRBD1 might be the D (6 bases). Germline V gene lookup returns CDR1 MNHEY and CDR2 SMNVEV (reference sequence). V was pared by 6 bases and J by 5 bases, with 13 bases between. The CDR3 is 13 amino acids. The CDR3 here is CASSRNRGETQYF. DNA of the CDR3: TGTGCCAGCAGCCGTAATAGGGGGGAGACCCAGTACTTC.

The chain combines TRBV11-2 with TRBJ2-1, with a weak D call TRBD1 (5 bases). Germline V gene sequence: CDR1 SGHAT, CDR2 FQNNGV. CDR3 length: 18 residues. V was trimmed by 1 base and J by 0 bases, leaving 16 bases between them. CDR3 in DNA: TGTGCCAGCAGCTTAGGGCCGAGCAGGGTTGGCTCCTACAATGAGCAGTTCTTC. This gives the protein CASSLGPSRVGSYNEQFF.